In its sample, the clone carrying this T cell receptor (beta chain) was seen once. These data originate in a study of cytomegalovirus exposure and HLA in healthy donors. Both 60 Vbeta primers and 13 Jbeta primers went into the PCR. Produced via immunoSEQ multiplex PCR; TCRdb's table is partial and in-frame only. The top ten hold about 9.4% of the sample, which has about 150,000 clones, 68% seen once. With 3 bases clipped from V and 3 bases from J, the junction kept 1 base outside the gene matches. The CDR3 consists of 13 residues. The germline CDR1 and CDR2 sequences are SGHTA and FQGNSA. The TCR was taken from a man aged 30-40 years in good health and CMV-seropositive. The sample taken for sequencing was PBMCs. The chain employs TRBV7-2 and TRBJ1-1; 7 bases are shared with TRBD1. This chain's CDR3 is CASSFGQDTEAFF. The CDR3 DNA sequence: TGTGCCAGCAGCTTCGGACAGGACACTGAAGCTTTCTTT.